The text below deals with one T cell receptor beta chain. Its antigen is currently unknown. The study amplified TCR beta CDR3 regions using RNA transcripts. The first-round RT-PCR employed HTBI primers together with the Qiagen OneStep RT-PCR kit. A multiplex PCR was then performed as the second round. Each CDR3 protein is one row after TCRdb ran MiXCR on the multiplex PCR reads. This sample yields fewer than 350,000 distinct CDR3 sequences, of which roughly 16% are seen a single time; 10% to 15% belongs to the top ten. This entry comes from a study of Graves' ophthalmopathy and Graves' hyperthyroidism. V lost 6 bases, J lost 9 bases, and 21 bases lay in between. CDR1 and CDR2 from the germline V gene are MNHNS and SASEGT. This CDR3 region has 16 residues. Study-wide results and limits: In blood, most expanded thyroid clonotypes above 0.001 frequency were also detected.

Sequenced material: peripheral blood. The TCR originated in an adult man with Graves' ophthalmopathy. This chain uses TRBV6-1 with TRBJ1-6; D is unclear. This CDR3 reads CASSFPQAGGFSPLHF. The CDR3 DNA is TGTGCCAGCAGCTTCCCCCAGGCGGGTGGATTTTCACCCCTCCACTTT.